The T cell receptor beta chain under discussion was sequenced for a study of OX40 agonist ivuxolimab in advanced cancers. About the full investigation: Ivuxolimab, which targeted the costimulatory receptor OX40 (CD134), was an agonistic, fully human IgG2 monoclonal antibody. Of the roughly 54 patients in dose escalation, about 20 had hepatocellular carcinoma, about 15 had melanoma, 9 had renal cell carcinoma and 9 had head and neck cancer. The paper covers the monotherapy dose-escalation part of the phase I ivuxolimab trial, which included N = 52 patients. Intravenous ivuxolimab was administered to patients every 2 weeks at six dose levels: 0.01, 0.1, 0.3, 1.5, 3 and 10 mg/kg. The point of sequencing TCRbeta in the periphery was to test whether ivuxolimab changed TCR sequence diversity and drove clonal T-cell expansion. Patients were allowed to have had prior anti-PD-1, anti-PD-L1 or anti-CTLA-4 therapy, and approximately 41% of the dose-escalation patients had previously received checkpoint inhibitors. A male proportion of 82.7% and a mean age of around 60 years, ranging from 23 to 79, were recorded for the dose-escalation cohort. Partial responses occurred in three dose-escalation patients: two with cutaneous melanoma and one with hepatocellular carcinoma. Results the study describes overall, beyond this receptor: The antigen specificity of the peripheral T cells that underwent clonal expansion was not determined. After ivuxolimab, expanded clones were on average more numerous among CD8+ T cells than among CD4+ T cells. Low levels of normalized T-cell clonal expansion were also seen in some patients who did not respond. At doses of 0.1 to 3.0 mg/kg, clonal expansion of both CD4+ and CD8+ blood T cells was observed from baseline to week 6. In the 0.1-3.0 mg/kg groups, partial responders were among the patients with the lowest normalized peripheral clonal expansion, particularly in CD8+ T cells.

Comments on this clone: Its antigen target is currently unknown. Per-base qualities were not stored, and no clone one base away is much larger.

To sequence the TCRbeta CDR3 region, genomic DNA was isolated from the sorted cells. TCRbeta CDR3 regions were sequenced using the immunoSEQ Assay. Entries here come from immuneACCESS through TCRdb and include only in-frame sequences with V and J called. Some clones fail to appear in such tables; in the studies checked, an unresolved V gene covers under half of the shortfall, and the cause of the remainder is unknown. The sample table records tens of thousands of clones; approximately 86% of these occur just once. Less than 30% of the sample is in the top ten clones. CDR1 and CDR2 are read off the germline V gene as SNHLY and FYNNEI. From its cysteine to its phenylalanine, the CDR3 spans 15 amino acids. The sequence is cut down to CDR3 DNA, 45 bases in frame from base 1. The trim is 3 bases for V and 0 bases for J, with a gap of 9 bases between the germline ends. Patients with autoimmune disease history or receiving systemic immunosuppression were excluded from the trial. In every dose cohort, peripheral blood was drawn for TCR sequencing at baseline, cycle 4 day 1, and cycle 7 day 1. Samples came from an open-label, multicenter, first-in-human phase I dose-escalation trial of ivuxolimab. Adults with locally advanced or metastatic head and neck squamous cell, hepatocellular, melanoma or renal cell carcinoma were enrolled in the trial. Before TCR sequencing, CD4+ and CD8+ T cells were separately sorted from peripheral blood.

The rearrangement joined TRBV2 to TRBJ2-1, with TRBD1 perhaps the D gene, on 5 matching bases. The source was CD4+ or CD8+ T cells sorted from blood, collected in a trial of the OX40 agonist ivuxolimab. This clonotype was obtained from an adult with an advanced solid tumor such as melanoma, head and neck, liver or kidney cancer. The CDR3 reads CASSESGASYNEQFF. The nucleotide sequence reads TGTGCCAGCAGTGAGAGTGGGGCCTCCTACAATGAGCAGTTCTTC.